These T cell receptor beta chains were read from a single sample in a study of T cells in Graves' hyperthyroidism and ophthalmopathy. Each CDR3 protein gets one entry after TCRdb re-called the multiplex PCR reads with MiXCR. The table has a few hundred thousand distinct CDR3 sequences, around 16% seen once; the top ten hold under 8%. The source material was blood. These TCRs come from a woman aged 25-40 years with Graves' hyperthyroidism. CDR3s include the opening cysteine and the closing phenylalanine or tryptophan. A D gene is named only where the DNA matches it firmly. Size is stated for part of the rows, as once, few or many counts, or as a class when the clone is expanded.

v_call	d_call	j_call	clone_size	cdr3_aa	cdr3_nt
TRBV30	-	TRBJ2-3	many	CAWSVRSRNTDTQYF	TGTGCCTGGAGTGTACGGAGTAGGAACACAGATACGCAGTATTTT
TRBV27	TRBD1	TRBJ1-2	many	CASRNEGGDYGYTF	TGTGCCAGCAGAAATGAAGGGGGCGACTATGGCTACACCTTC
TRBV18	-	TRBJ1-5	-	CASSHNSGEQPQHF	TGTGCCAGCTCACACAACAGCGGAGAACAGCCCCAGCATTTT
TRBV19	TRBD1	TRBJ2-7	-	CASSTGQGANEQYF	TGTGCCAGTAGTACCGGACAGGGGGCGAACGAGCAGTACTTC
TRBV5-1	-	TRBJ2-1	-	CASSLDLARSNEQFF	TGCGCCAGCAGCTTGGATCTAGCCCGGTCCAATGAGCAGTTCTTC
TRBV29-1	-	TRBJ1-1	-	CSVLNQGLGTEAFF	TGCAGCGTGCTAAACCAGGGACTTGGGACTGAAGCTTTCTTT
TRBV30	TRBD1	TRBJ1-1	many	CAWSGGQGSWAEAFF	TGTGCCTGGAGTGGGGGACAGGGAAGTTGGGCTGAAGCTTTCTTT
TRBV10-3	TRBD2	TRBJ2-3	many	CAISGGRETDTQYF	TGTGCCATCTCCGGCGGGCGGGAGACAGATACGCAGTATTTT
TRBV6-1	-	TRBJ2-2	many	CASSNRAPRNTGELFF	TGTGCCAGCAGCAACCGGGCCCCTCGGAACACCGGGGAGCTGTTTTTT
TRBV20-1	TRBD2	TRBJ2-1	many	CSARGFTGGGEQFF	TGCAGTGCCAGAGGTTTTACGGGAGGGGGTGAGCAGTTCTTC
TRBV15	-	TRBJ2-7	-	CATSSHRWGRVSYEQYF	TGTGCCACCAGCAGCCACCGCTGGGGTAGGGTCTCCTACGAGCAGTACTTC
TRBV20-1	TRBD1	TRBJ1-1	-	CSARGDRGAEAFF	TGCAGTGCTAGGGGGGACAGGGGGGCTGAAGCTTTCTTT
TRBV14	TRBD1	TRBJ2-1	few	CASRQGASIESLYNEQFF	TGTGCCAGCAGGCAGGGGGCTTCCATAGAGTCCCTTTACAATGAGCAGTTCTTC
TRBV18	-	TRBJ1-1	many	CASSPQRVMNTEAFF	TGTGCCAGCTCACCACAGCGGGTAATGAACACTGAAGCTTTCTTT
TRBV30	-	TRBJ2-1	-	CAWSTRLNNEQFF	TGTGCCTGGAGTACCCGGCTCAACAATGAGCAGTTCTTC
TRBV7-6	TRBD1	TRBJ1-6	few	CASSSGTGNSPLHF	TGTGCCAGCAGCTCCGGGACAGGGAATTCACCCCTCCACTTT
TRBV7-3	-	TRBJ2-3	-	CASSWDPGGADTQYF	TGTGCCAGCAGCTGGGACCCGGGTGGGGCAGATACGCAGTATTTT
TRBV12-3/TRBV12-4	TRBD2	TRBJ2-1	many	CASSPRLAGGHYNEQFF	TGTGCCAGCAGTCCCCGACTAGCGGGAGGACACTACAATGAGCAGTTCTTC
TRBV24-1	-	TRBJ1-5	-	CATSDSLGRGFNNQPQHF	TGTGCCACCAGTGATTCTCTGGGTCGCGGGTTTAACAATCAGCCCCAGCATTTT
TRBV19	TRBD1	TRBJ2-5	many	CASSTGTVESGETQYF	TGTGCCAGTAGTACGGGGACAGTGGAAAGTGGAGAGACCCAGTACTTC
TRBV18	-	TRBJ1-1	few	CASSGRQAGNTEAFF	TGTGCCAGCTCAGGGCGGCAGGCCGGGAACACTGAAGCTTTCTTT
TRBV18	-	TRBJ2-7	many	CASSPGGFEQYF	TGTGCCAGCTCACCCGGCGGGTTCGAGCAGTACTTC
TRBV7-9	-	TRBJ2-7	few	CASSLAAAGQFSYEQYF	TGTGCCAGCAGCTTAGCAGCCGCGGGACAGTTCTCCTACGAGCAGTACTTC
TRBV7-6	-	TRBJ2-3	few	CASSPLDITDTQYF	TGTGCCAGCAGCCCCTTGGACATCACAGATACGCAGTATTTT
TRBV19	TRBD1	TRBJ2-3	-	CASSPRLTGGTDTQYF	TGTGCCAGTAGTCCACGTTTGACAGGGGGCACAGATACGCAGTATTTT
TRBV28	-	TRBJ2-7	many	CASNKGLQSQEQYF	TGTGCCAGCAATAAGGGGCTCCAAAGTCAGGAGCAGTACTTC
TRBV20-1	TRBD2	TRBJ2-3	many	CSATRLAETSTDTQYF	TGCAGTGCTACCCGACTAGCAGAGACTAGCACAGATACGCAGTATTTT
TRBV13	-	TRBJ2-1	few	CASRPTGNEQFF	TGTGCCAGCAGACCTACAGGGAATGAGCAGTTCTTC
TRBV4-2	-	TRBJ1-4	few	CASSQVDGGTNEKLFF	TGTGCCAGCAGCCAAGTCGACGGGGGAACTAATGAAAAACTGTTTTTT
TRBV11-2	-	TRBJ2-1	many	CASSLDSQSYNEQFF	TGTGCCAGCAGCTTAGATTCGCAGTCGTACAATGAGCAGTTCTTC
TRBV12-3/TRBV12-4	-	TRBJ2-1	-	CASAPVSYNEQFF	TGTGCCAGCGCCCCAGTCTCCTACAATGAGCAGTTCTTC
TRBV9	TRBD1	TRBJ1-2	few	CASSPRMGTGKGYTF	TGTGCCAGCAGCCCGAGGATGGGGACAGGGAAGGGCTACACCTTC
TRBV12-3/TRBV12-4	TRBD2	TRBJ2-2	many	CASSLLAGGSLNTGELFF	TGTGCCAGCAGTTTATTGGCGGGGGGGTCACTGAACACCGGGGAGCTGTTTTTT
TRBV4-3	-	TRBJ1-2	-	CASSPAESYGYTF	TGCGCCAGCAGCCCAGCAGAGAGCTATGGCTACACCTTC
TRBV20-1	-	TRBJ2-7	many	CSAASPRSAYEQYF	TGCAGTGCTGCCTCCCCCCGGAGCGCCTACGAGCAGTACTTC
TRBV6-1	-	TRBJ2-1	-	CASRTGTGSSYNEQFF	TGTGCCAGCAGGACCGGGACGGGAAGCTCCTACAATGAGCAGTTCTTC
TRBV30	-	TRBJ2-3	many	CAWSVIRVHDTQYF	TGTGCCTGGAGTGTAATACGGGTGCATGATACGCAGTATTTT
TRBV27	-	TRBJ2-3	-	CASRQKTSTDTQYF	TGTGCCAGCCGGCAAAAAACTAGCACAGATACGCAGTATTTT
TRBV6-1	TRBD2	TRBJ2-3	many	CASSEALGGRAADTQYF	TGTGCCAGCAGTGAAGCCCTGGGCGGGAGGGCAGCAGATACGCAGTATTTT
TRBV6-5	-	TRBJ1-3	-	CASSYRGGSGNTIYF	TGTGCCAGCAGTTACCGGGGCGGCTCTGGAAACACCATATATTTT
TRBV6-4	-	TRBJ2-1	-	CASGYSKLAQGAEQFF	TGTGCCAGCGGTTACTCGAAACTAGCTCAGGGCGCGGAGCAGTTCTTC
TRBV9	-	TRBJ2-1	few	CASAGLAGYEQFF	TGTGCCAGCGCGGGGCTCGCGGGATATGAGCAGTTCTTC
TRBV5-1	TRBD1	TRBJ1-1	-	CAGSLRQGGTEAFF	TGCGCCGGCAGCCTAAGACAGGGGGGCACTGAAGCTTTCTTT
TRBV10-3	-	TRBJ2-1	many	CAIRKQGPAYNEQFF	TGTGCCATCAGGAAGCAGGGGCCGGCCTACAATGAGCAGTTCTTC
TRBV7-9	-	TRBJ2-7	many	CASSPTRGRGNYEQYF	TGTGCCAGCAGCCCAACGCGGGGTCGGGGTAACTACGAGCAGTACTTC
TRBV12-3/TRBV12-4	-	TRBJ1-1	few	CASTNLGGRTEAFF	TGTGCCAGCACCAATTTAGGGGGGAGGACTGAAGCTTTCTTT
TRBV2	-	TRBJ1-1	many	CATLRDINTEAFF	TGTGCCACCCTCCGGGACATTAACACTGAAGCTTTCTTT
TRBV27	TRBD2	TRBJ2-1	-	CASSSSGSAGEQFF	TGTGCCAGCAGTTCCAGCGGGAGCGCAGGCGAGCAGTTCTTC